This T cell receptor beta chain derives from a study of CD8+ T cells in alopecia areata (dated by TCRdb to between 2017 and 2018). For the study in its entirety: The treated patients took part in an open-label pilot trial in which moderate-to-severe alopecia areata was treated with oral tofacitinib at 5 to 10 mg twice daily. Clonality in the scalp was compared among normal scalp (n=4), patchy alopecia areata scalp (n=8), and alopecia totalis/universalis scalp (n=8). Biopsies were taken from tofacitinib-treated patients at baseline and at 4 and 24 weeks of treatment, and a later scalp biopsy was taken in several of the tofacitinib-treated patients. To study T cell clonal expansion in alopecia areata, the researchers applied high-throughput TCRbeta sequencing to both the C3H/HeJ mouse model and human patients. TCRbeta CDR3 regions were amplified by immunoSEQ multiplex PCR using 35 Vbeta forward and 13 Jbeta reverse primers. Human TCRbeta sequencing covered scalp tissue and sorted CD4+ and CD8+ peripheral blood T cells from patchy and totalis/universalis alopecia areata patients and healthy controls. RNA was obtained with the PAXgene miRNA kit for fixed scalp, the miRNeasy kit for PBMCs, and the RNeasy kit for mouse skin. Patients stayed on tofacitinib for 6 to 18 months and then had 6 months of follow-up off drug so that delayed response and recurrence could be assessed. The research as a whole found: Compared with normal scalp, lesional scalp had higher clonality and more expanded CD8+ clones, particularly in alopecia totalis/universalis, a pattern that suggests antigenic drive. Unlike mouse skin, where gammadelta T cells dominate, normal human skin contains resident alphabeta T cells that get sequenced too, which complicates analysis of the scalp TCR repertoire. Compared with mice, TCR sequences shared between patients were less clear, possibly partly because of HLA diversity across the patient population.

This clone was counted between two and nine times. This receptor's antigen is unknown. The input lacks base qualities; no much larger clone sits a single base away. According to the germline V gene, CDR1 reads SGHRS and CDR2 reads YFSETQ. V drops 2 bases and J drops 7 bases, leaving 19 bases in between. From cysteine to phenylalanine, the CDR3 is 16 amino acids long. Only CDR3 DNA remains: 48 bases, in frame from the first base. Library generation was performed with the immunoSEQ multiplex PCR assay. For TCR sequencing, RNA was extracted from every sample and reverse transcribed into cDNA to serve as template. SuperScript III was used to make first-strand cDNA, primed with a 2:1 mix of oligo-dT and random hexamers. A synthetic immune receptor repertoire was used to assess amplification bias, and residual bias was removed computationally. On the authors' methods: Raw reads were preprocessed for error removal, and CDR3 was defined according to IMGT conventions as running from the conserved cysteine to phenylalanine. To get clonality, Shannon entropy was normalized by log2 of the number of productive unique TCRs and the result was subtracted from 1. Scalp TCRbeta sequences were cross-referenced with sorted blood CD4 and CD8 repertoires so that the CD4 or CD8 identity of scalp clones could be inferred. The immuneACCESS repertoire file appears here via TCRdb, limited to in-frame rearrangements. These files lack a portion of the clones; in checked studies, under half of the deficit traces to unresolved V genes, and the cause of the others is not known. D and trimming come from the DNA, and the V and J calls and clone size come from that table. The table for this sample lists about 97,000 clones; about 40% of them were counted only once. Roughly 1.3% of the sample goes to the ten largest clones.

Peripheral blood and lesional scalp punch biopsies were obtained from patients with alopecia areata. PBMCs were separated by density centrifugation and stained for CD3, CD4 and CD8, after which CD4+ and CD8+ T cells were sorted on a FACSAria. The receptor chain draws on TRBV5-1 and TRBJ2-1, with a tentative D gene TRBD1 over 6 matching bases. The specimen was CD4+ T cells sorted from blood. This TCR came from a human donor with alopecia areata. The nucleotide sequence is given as TGCGCCAGCAGCTTTTTTTCAAGGCAACAGGGTAATGAGCAGTTCTTC. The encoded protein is CASSFFSRQQGNEQFF.